The 30 T cell receptor beta chains presented below share a single source sample, sequenced in a study of T cells in Graves' hyperthyroidism and ophthalmopathy. Amplification targeted TCR beta CDR3 regions from RNA transcripts. A first-round RT-PCR of the TCR CDR3 used the HTBI primer set. Each CDR3 protein is one row after TCRdb ran MiXCR on the multiplex PCR reads. The table shows 620,000 or so distinct CDR3 sequences, with 13% to 15% occurring only once. What was sequenced was blood. The receptors were sampled from a woman in her fifties or sixties with Graves' ophthalmopathy.

In this sample, this clonotype turned up many times. The rearrangement uses TRBV27 and TRBJ2-1; D is unclear. V dropped 2 bases and J dropped 9 bases, with 11 bases sitting between them. The germline CDR1 and CDR2 sequences are MNHEY and SMNVEV (reference sequence). The CDR3 extends over 13 amino acids. The CDR3 spells CASSLLGGIEQFF. The CDR3 DNA reads as TGTGCCAGCAGTTTACTGGGTGGAATTGAGCAGTTCTTC.

There are many counts of this clonotype. The chain recombines TRBV24-1 with TRBJ2-7; 11 bases line up with TRBD1. Germline assignment: CDR1 KGHDR and CDR2 SFDVKD. This CDR3 has 16 amino acids. V lost 7 bases to trimming and J lost 6 bases; unmatched junction nucleotides: 13. The CDR3 coding sequence is TGTGCCACCAGGAGAGCCGGGACAGGGGGGAAGGGCGAGCAGTACTTC. As protein: CATRRAGTGGKGEQYF.

This sequence joins TRBV2 and TRBJ2-2; D gene unclear. The V end lost 7 bases, the J end lost 3 bases, and 3 bases lay between the germline ends. Germline V gene sequence: CDR1 SNHLY, CDR2 FYNNEI. The CDR3 length is 11 residues. Here the CDR3 DNA reads TGTGCCAGCATGGACACCGGGGAGCTGTTTTTT. This sequence encodes CASMDTGELFF.

This clonotype has ten or more counts. The chain joins TRBV3-1 to TRBJ2-3; possible D gene TRBD2, 6 bases. Deletions cut 4 bases from V and 2 bases from J, with 19 bases between. The CDR3 is 17 residues long. Germline V gene data show CDR1 as LGHDT and CDR2 as YNNKEL (reference sequence). CDR3 sequence (DNA): TGTGCCAGCAGCCCCGGTAGCGGACCCACCTACACAGATACGCAGTATTTT. Its protein is CASSPGSGPTYTDTQYF.

About this clonotype: This may be a read error, as it is one base from a much larger clone. The chain uses TRBV7-2 and TRBJ1-1; D call uncertain. This CDR3 is 12 amino acids long. V lost 4 bases and J 6 bases, leaving 9 bases between the germline ends. Germline CDR1 is SGHTA and CDR2 is FQGNSA. The CDR3 loop is CASSSGHAEAFF. CDR3 nucleotide sequence: TGTGCCAGCAGCTCCGGCCACGCTGAAGCTTTCTTT.

V usage is TRBV27 and J usage is TRBJ2-1; D is perhaps TRBD2 (6 bases). V lost 4 bases to trimming and J lost 7 bases, with 14 bases between them. The germline V gene has CDR1 MNHEY and CDR2 SMNVEV (reference sequence). The CDR3 spans 14 residues. CDR3 bases: TGTGCCAGCAGTTCGGACTACCCCGCGAATGAGCAGTTCTTC. Translating it yields CASSSDYPANEQFF.

This clonotype was recorded a few times. The V call is TRBV19, the J call TRBJ2-2, with 13 bases identical to TRBD2. The CDR3 has 17 residues. Germline V gene sequence: CDR1 LNHDA, CDR2 SQIVND (reference sequence). V lost 6 bases, J lost 7 bases, and 11 bases stayed unmatched. CDR3 region: CASSKPVGLAGIGELFF. The DNA of the CDR3 is TGTGCCAGTAGCAAACCCGTGGGACTAGCGGGGATCGGGGAGCTGTTTTTT.

This clonotype showed up many times. The chain employs TRBV9 and TRBJ1-1; D is possibly TRBD1 (6 bases). The germline V gene encodes CDR1 SGDLS and CDR2 YYNGEE. This CDR3 has 13 amino acids. V gave up 0 bases and J gave up 9 bases, with 12 bases separating them. This CDR3 reads CASSVDFGGQAFF. CDR3 DNA sequence: TGTGCCAGCAGCGTAGATTTCGGGGGGCAAGCTTTCTTT.

This clonotype was found many times. The V and J genes are TRBV7-9 and TRBJ2-1; the match to TRBD2 covers 11 bases. Germline V CDR1 and CDR2: SEHNR, FQNEAQ (reference sequence). Trimming cost V 0 bases and J 10 bases; bases outside gene matches: 8. The CDR3 loop spans 16 amino acids. In DNA, the CDR3 is TGTGCCAGCAGCTTAGCGCGGCTAGCGGGAGGAGAGGAGCAGTTCTTC. Its protein is CASSLARLAGGEEQFF.

There are a few counts of this clonotype. The gene calls are TRBV4-3 and TRBJ1-2, with D maybe TRBD1 (5 bases). Trimming cost V 4 bases and J 0 bases, with 9 bases left between them. There are 14 residues in the CDR3. CDR1 is LGHNA and CDR2 is YSLEER in the germline V gene. CDR3 nucleotides: TGCGCCAGCAGCCTGATGACAGCTAACTATGGCTACACCTTC. This codes for CASSLMTANYGYTF.

The chain couples TRBV7-9 to TRBJ1-1; a possible D gene is TRBD1 (6 bases). Germline loops: CDR1 SEHNR, CDR2 FQNEAQ (reference sequence). This CDR3 region has 14 residues. Between the trimmed V and J ends, which lost 5 bases and 10 bases, there was a span of 20 bases. CDR3 protein: CASSPLRQGSGAFF. As DNA, the CDR3 is TGTGCCAGCAGCCCACTTCGGCAGGGGAGCGGAGCTTTCTTT.

With respect to this clonotype: This may be a read error: a much more frequent sequence differs by one nucleotide. The genes are TRBV20-1 and TRBJ2-7, with a weak D call TRBD1 (6 bases). From germline, CDR1 is DFQATT and CDR2 SNEGSKA (reference sequence). The CDR3 consists of 11 residues. The CDR3 loop is CSATQGYERYF. The CDR3 region has the DNA TGCAGTGCAACACAGGGTTACGAGCGGTACTTC.

The V and J genes are TRBV5-5 and TRBJ2-7; 8 bases agree with TRBD1. The CDR3 has 16 amino acids. Trimming at V came to 5 bases and at J to 2 bases, leaving 12 bases not matched to a gene. Germline-derived CDR1 and CDR2 are SGHKS and YYEKEE (reference sequence). The CDR3 protein is CASRRETGDLTYEQYF. In nucleotides, the CDR3 is TGTGCCAGCAGGAGAGAGACAGGGGACCTCACCTACGAGCAGTACTTC.

This clonotype showed up many times. The chain couples TRBV12-3 or TRBV12-4 to TRBJ2-3, with TRBD2 matching over 10 bases. V lost 6 bases to trimming and J lost 2 bases; unmatched junction nucleotides: 11. The CDR3 length is 17 residues. The CDR3 DNA reads as TGTGCCAGCAGCCGGTCGACTAGCGGGCACCCCACAGATACGCAGTATTTT. This translates into CASSRSTSGHPTDTQYF.

The chain joins TRBV7-2 to TRBJ2-3; 12 nucleotides align to TRBD2. The CDR3 runs 19 residues. V was clipped by 3 bases and J by 5 bases; unmatched bases: 15. CDR1 SGHTA and CDR2 FQGNSA come from the germline V gene. The CDR3 region has the DNA TGTGCCAGCAGCTTTCTGGGAGCAACTAGCGGGAGGTTCATAGATACGCAGTATTTT. Translated, it gives CASSFLGATSGRFIDTQYF.

In this sample, this clonotype turned up many times. This rearrangement joins TRBV3-1 to TRBJ2-1; the D is unclear. The germline V gene encodes CDR1 LGHDT and CDR2 YNNKEL (reference sequence). The CDR3 has 12 amino acids. Between the trimmed V and J ends, which lost 3 bases and 8 bases, there was a span of 8 bases. The CDR3 here is CASSQAGYEQFF. CDR3 nucleotides: TGTGCCAGCAGCCAGGCCGGGTATGAGCAGTTCTTC.

This clonotype came up many times. CDR3 loop: CASRLGLRETQYF. The CDR3 DNA reads as TGTGCCAGCAGACTAGGGTTGCGAGAGACCCAGTACTTC. The genes are TRBV11-2 and TRBJ2-5; possibly TRBD2 for D (5 bases). Germline CDR1 reads SGHAT; CDR2 reads FQNNGV. With 6 bases removed from V and 4 bases from J, the gap between germline ends came to 12 bases. CDR3 length: 13 amino acids.

This clonotype was counted only a few times. This rearrangement joins TRBV4-3 to TRBJ1-1; tentatively, D is TRBD1 (5 bases). The V gene lost 4 bases and the J gene lost 1 base, with 10 bases spanning the gap. CDR3 length equals 14 residues. Looked up from germline, CDR1 is LGHNA and CDR2 is YSLEER. CDR3 amino acids: CASSPGRTNTEAFF. The DNA of the CDR3 is TGCGCCAGCAGCCCGGGACGAACGAACACTGAAGCTTTCTTT.

This chain links TRBV27 with TRBJ1-2; the match to TRBD1 covers 10 bases. Looked up from germline, CDR1 is MNHEY and CDR2 is SMNVEV (reference sequence). Trimming took 2 bases from V and 10 from J; bases not matched to a gene: 4. CDR3 length equals 13 residues. The CDR3 sequence: CASSLPGQGYYTF. CDR3 coding DNA: TGTGCCAGCAGTTTACCGGGACAGGGGTACTACACCTTC.

This CDR3 is CASSLADTEQYF. CDR3 in DNA: TGTGCCAGCAGCCTCGCCGATACCGAGCAGTACTTC. The chain combines TRBV7-9 with TRBJ2-7, with D uncertain. This CDR3 is 12 amino acids long. V gave up 5 bases and J gave up 6 bases, with 11 bases separating them. Germline-derived CDR1 and CDR2 are SEHNR and FQNEAQ (reference sequence).

V is TRBV24-1 and J is TRBJ2-2; D is undetermined. Germline V CDR1 and CDR2: KGHDR, SFDVKD. This CDR3 is built from 13 residues. V lost 4 bases to trimming and J lost 6 bases, with 8 bases between them. This CDR3 reads CATSEVTAGELFF. CDR3 DNA sequence: TGTGCCACCAGTGAGGTGACCGCCGGGGAGCTGTTTTTT.

The rearrangement links TRBV20-1 to TRBJ2-5; 10 positions match TRBD2. Germline CDR1 reads DFQATT; CDR2 reads SNEGSKA (reference sequence). Unmatched junction bases numbered 18, after V lost 0 bases and J lost 5 bases. The CDR3 length is 19 residues. DNA for the CDR3: TGCAGTGCTAGAGATGCAGGGGGGGTAGCGGGAGGAGGGAGTGAGACCCAGTACTTC. As protein: CSARDAGGVAGGGSETQYF.

The table lists this clonotype with many counts. The chain joins TRBV28 to TRBJ1-1, with a possible D match to TRBD1 (6 bases). Trimming took off 7 bases at V and 4 bases at J, with 13 bases between the two ends. The germline V gene has CDR1 MDHEN and CDR2 SYDVKM. This CDR3 has 13 residues. This CDR3 is CASTLNRVTEAFF. CDR3 in DNA: TGTGCCAGCACCCTTAACAGGGTCACTGAAGCTTTCTTT.

This clonotype has more than one count but fewer than ten. The J gene is TRBJ2-2, the V gene TRBV7-9, with no clear D. Germline V gene lookup returns CDR1 SEHNR and CDR2 FQNEAQ (reference sequence). This CDR3 contains 8 residues. The CDR3 spells CATGELFF. The CDR3 region has the DNA TGTGCAACCGGGGAGCTGTTTTTT. The complete variable domain, with remaining parts taken from reference TRBV7-9 and TRBJ2-2, reads DTGVSQNPRHKITKRGQNVTFRCDPISEHNRLYWYRQTLGQGPEFLTYFQNEAQLEKSRLLSDRFSAERPKGSFSTLEIQRTEQGDSAMYLCATGELFFGEGSRLTVL.

In its sample, this clonotype was seen many times. CDR3 in amino acids: CASSLSTGVGETQYF. As DNA, the CDR3 is TGTGCCAGCAGTTTATCGACAGGGGTCGGAGAGACCCAGTACTTC. V and J are TRBV27 and TRBJ2-5, with 8 positions matching TRBD1. Germline-derived CDR1 and CDR2 are MNHEY and SMNVEV (reference sequence). This CDR3 region has 15 residues. The V and J ends lost 0 bases and 4 bases, in that order; junction bases with no gene match: 4.

This clonotype has ten or more counts. The J gene is TRBJ2-4, the V gene TRBV5-1; TRBD1 aligns across 7 bases. There are 16 residues in the CDR3. The V and J ends lost 0 bases and 2 bases, in that order; junction bases with no gene match: 5. Germline-derived CDR1 and CDR2 are SGHRS and YFSETQ. CDR3 sequence (DNA): TGCGCCAGCAGCTTGGAGGACAGGCCTACCAAAAACATTCAGTACTTC. Residues: CASSLEDRPTKNIQYF.

This clonotype was recorded many times. The chain links TRBV2 to TRBJ2-1, with TRBD2 matching over 9 bases. CDR1 SNHLY and CDR2 FYNNEI come from the germline V gene. The CDR3 length is 14 residues. Unmatched junction bases numbered 4, after V lost 4 bases and J lost 6 bases. For the CDR3, the DNA is TGTGCCAGCAGTGTAAGGACTAGCGTCAATGAGCAGTTCTTC. It codes for CASSVRTSVNEQFF.

This clonotype is a singleton in its sample. A single base separates this from a much larger clone, so it may be a read error. This chain uses TRBV18 with TRBJ1-4, with 8 positions matching TRBD1. The length of the CDR3 is 15 residues. CDR1 is KGHSH, CDR2 LQKENI, per germline. The CDR3 nucleotides are TGTGCCAGCTCACCTAGGGGACAGGCCCTAGGAAAACTGGTTTTT. Its protein product is CASSPRGQALGKLVF.

In its sample, this clonotype was seen many times. The chain couples TRBV30 to TRBJ2-3, with 7 bases aligning to TRBD1. Germline-derived CDR1 and CDR2 are GTSNPN and SVGIG (reference sequence). J was trimmed by 3 bases and V by 3 bases; bases with no gene match: 6. The CDR3 has 14 amino acids. The CDR3 coding sequence is TGTGCCTGGAGCCCAGGGGGTACGACAGATACGCAGTATTTT. Its translation: CAWSPGGTTDTQYF.

This clonotype was picked up many times. The chain links TRBV20-1 to TRBJ1-1, with TRBD1 as a possible D gene (6 bases). V was clipped by 3 bases and J by 4 bases, with 21 bases between them. CDR1 and CDR2 (germline): DFQATT, SNEGSKA (reference sequence). This CDR3 comprises 16 residues. Here the CDR3 DNA reads TGCAGTGCTAGGGGGGGCATGGGATGGGTAGGCACTGAAGCTTTCTTT. It codes for CSARGGMGWVGTEAFF.